This record looks at one TCR beta chain sequence and its context. V was trimmed by 0 bases and J by 4 bases, leaving 7 bases between them. The CDR3 runs to 13 residues. Germline CDR1 and CDR2: SGDLS and YYNGEE. Original processing notes: How many nucleated cells were present was estimated from reference gene primer amplification. The repertoire was sequenced with immunoSEQ multiplex PCR; TCRdb's copy has only in-frame clones and lacks some. That table supplies the V and J calls and clone size; D and trimming were determined from the DNA. The top ten clones hold roughly 4% of a sample with roughly 140,000 clones, approximately 84% of them seen once. These data come from a study of blood T cell repertoires in COVID-19. Study as a whole: Recovered status applied to Cohort 3 donors who had two consecutive negative PCRs. It also applied to those with clearance or with symptom resolution.

The gene calls are TRBV9 and TRBJ1-2; D is unclear. The specimen sequenced was PBMCs or T cells enriched from blood (not recorded which). The TCR sequence derives from a man in his forties or fifties in a cohort exposed to, infected with or recovered from COVID-19 (not recorded which). The CDR3 protein is CASSVAGPYGYTF. The CDR3 nucleotides are TGTGCCAGCAGCGTAGCAGGTCCCTATGGCTACACCTTC.